The rows below give T cell receptor beta chains drawn from one sample of a study of a mutant IDH1 vaccine in newly diagnosed glioma. Their antigens are not known. The assay was immunoSEQ multiplex PCR, and TCRdb's table has in-frame clones only and misses some. Of tens of thousands of clones listed, roughly 79% were seen once; the top ten hold roughly 6.3%. Here the sequenced sample was PBMCs, taken from a glioma patient whose treatment included an IDH1 peptide vaccine. Source of these receptors: a woman in her forties with glioma. Some clones in this sample may be carry-over from other donors' samples. Both conserved end residues are part of each CDR3. A D gene is named only where the DNA matches it firmly. Where a row states a size, it is once, few, many or the class of an expanded clone; other rows omit it.

v_call	d_call	j_call	clone_size	cdr3_nt	cdr3_aa
TRBV27	NA	TRBJ2-7	NA	TGTGCCAGCAGTTTATCAGGCCAGGGTCTTAATGGGCAGTACTTC	CASSLSGQGLNGQYF
TRBV6-6	NA	TRBJ1-5	NA	TGTGCCAGCAGTAGAAGCAATCAGCCCCAGCATTTT	CASSRSNQPQHF
TRBV10-3	TRBD1	TRBJ1-5	NA	TGTGCCATCAGTGAGTCGACAGGGGTAACGAATCAGCCCCAGCATTTT	CAISESTGVTNQPQHF
TRBV5-1	NA	TRBJ2-3	NA	TGCGCCAGCAGCTTGGCCAACCTCAGTCCAGATACGCAGTATTTT	CASSLANLSPDTQYF
TRBV7-2	NA	TRBJ1-5	few	TGTGCCAGCAGCTTAGATACTACCCCGTATAGCAATCAGCCCCAGCATTTT	CASSLDTTPYSNQPQHF
TRBV5-5	NA	TRBJ2-5	NA	TGTGCCAGCAGCTTGACCGGGACGGAACAAGAGACCCAGTACTTC	CASSLTGTEQETQYF
TRBV5-4	TRBD1	TRBJ2-5	NA	TGTGCCAGCAGCTTGGCCAGGGGGCAGACCCAGTACTTC	CASSLARGQTQYF
TRBV5-5	NA	TRBJ1-4	NA	TGTGCCAGCAGCTCGGACGGATCAACTAATGAAAAACTGTTTTTT	CASSSDGSTNEKLFF
TRBV7-3	NA	TRBJ2-7	NA	TGTGCCAGCAGCAACCGGGACTCAGACGAGCAGTACTTC	CASSNRDSDEQYF
TRBV28	NA	TRBJ1-1	NA	TGTGCAGCCCGTCCCACGATTCGGCGCGGCCGGGTGGCGTTTATCTTT	CAARPTIRRGRVAFIF
TRBV15	NA	TRBJ2-3	NA	TGTGCCACCAGCAGAGATTCTGGAGCTCCTCGCACAGATACGCAGTATTTT	CATSRDSGAPRTDTQYF
TRBV5-1	TRBD1	TRBJ2-7	NA	TGCGCCAGCAGTTTTACAACAGGGGGCCGAGGGGAGCAGTACTTC	CASSFTTGGRGEQYF
TRBV19	NA	TRBJ1-5	NA	TGTGCCGGGGGAGGGCAGGGGAAGTATCAGCCCCAGCATTTT	CAGGGQGKYQPQHF
TRBV12-5	NA	TRBJ2-2	NA	TGTGCTAGTGGTTTGGCCAGGGAGGGGGAGCTGTTTTTT	CASGLAREGELFF
TRBV19	NA	TRBJ2-7	NA	TGTGCCAGTTCGACGGTTAGCTCCTACGAGCAGTACTTC	CASSTVSSYEQYF
TRBV9	NA	TRBJ2-7	NA	TGTGCCAGCAGCGTCGCATCCTGGGGCGAGCAGTACTTC	CASSVASWGEQYF
TRBV5-1	TRBD1	TRBJ2-2	NA	TGCGCCAGCAGCGGGGACGGACAGGAGGTCACCGGGGAGCTGTTTTTT	CASSGDGQEVTGELFF
TRBV9	NA	TRBJ2-2	NA	TGTGCCAGCAGCGGCGGTCGACCGGTGGGGGAGCTGTTTTTT	CASSGGRPVGELFF
TRBV25-1	NA	TRBJ1-4	NA	TGTGCCAGCAGTGAACAGGCCTTTAATGAAAAACTGTTTTTT	CASSEQAFNEKLFF
TRBV28	TRBD1	TRBJ2-2	once	TGTGCCAGCAGTTCGGGACAGCTTCTTACCGGGGAGCTGTTTTTT	CASSSGQLLTGELFF
TRBV7-9	NA	TRBJ2-7	NA	TGTGCCAGCAGCTTAGGCCAGGGGTTTACCTACGAGCAGTACTTC	CASSLGQGFTYEQYF
TRBV2	NA	TRBJ1-4	medium-sized	TGTGCCAGCAGTGTGGGACCCCGGAGCGAAAAACTGTTTTTT	CASSVGPRSEKLFF
TRBV29-1	NA	TRBJ2-7	NA	TGCAGCGTTGGCCCGGAAGGCAGGCCCTCTGACGAGCAGTACTTC	CSVGPEGRPSDEQYF
TRBV11-3	NA	TRBJ2-1	NA	TGTGCCAGCAGCTCCTTCGACAGGCCGTACAATGAGCAGTTCTTC	CASSSFDRPYNEQFF
TRBV7-2	NA	TRBJ1-1	once	TGTGCCAGCAGCTTAATACCAGGTTCGGCTACTGAAGCTTTCTTT	CASSLIPGSATEAFF
TRBV6-6	NA	TRBJ1-5	NA	TGTGCCAGCAGTTACTACAGGGCTGGGAATCAGCCCCAGCATTTT	CASSYYRAGNQPQHF
TRBV9	NA	TRBJ2-3	NA	TGTGCCAGCAGCGTCCTGGACCGCACAGATACGCAGTATTTT	CASSVLDRTDTQYF
TRBV25-1	NA	TRBJ2-5	NA	TGTGCCAGCAGTGATGGGGGGTCTTGGGAGACCCAGTACTTC	CASSDGGSWETQYF
TRBV6-1	NA	TRBJ1-1	NA	TGTGCCAGCAGCAGAGGGGGAGTTGAAGCTTTCTTT	CASSRGGVEAFF
TRBV6-1	TRBD1	TRBJ2-1	NA	TGTGCCAGCAGGGGCAGGGGGTCCTACAATGAGCAGTTCTTC	CASRGRGSYNEQFF
TRBV6-1	TRBD1	TRBJ1-3	NA	TGTGCCAGCAGTGCCCCGACAGGGAGCCCTGGAAACACCATATATTTT	CASSAPTGSPGNTIYF
TRBV5-1	TRBD1	TRBJ1-2	few	TGCGCCAGCAGCTTGGAGGGACAGAATGGCTACACCTTC	CASSLEGQNGYTF
TRBV7-2	NA	TRBJ2-5	NA	TGTGCCAGCAGCCCGATTGGCGGTGAGACCCAGTACTTC	CASSPIGGETQYF
TRBV10-3	NA	TRBJ1-1	NA	TGTGCCATGAGTCAGGACGACAACACTGAAGCTTTCTTT	CAMSQDDNTEAFF
TRBV7-2	TRBD1	TRBJ1-2	NA	TGTGCCAGCAGCCCCCGCCCGGGGACAGGGTATGGCTACACCTTC	CASSPRPGTGYGYTF
TRBV10-1	TRBD1	TRBJ2-7	few	TGCGCCAGCAGCCAGTACGGGACAGGGGATTACTACGAGCAGTACTTC	CASSQYGTGDYYEQYF
TRBV28	NA	TRBJ1-6	few	TGTGCCAGCAGTTTGGTGTCAGCTGGGTCACCCCTCCACTTT	CASSLVSAGSPLHF
TRBV6-5	NA	TRBJ1-2	NA	TGTGCCAGCAGTGCCCTTTCAGGGTATGGCTACACCTTC	CASSALSGYGYTF
TRBV30	NA	TRBJ2-2	NA	TGTGCCTGGAGCGCAGGGTTTGAGGAGCTGTTTTTT	CAWSAGFEELFF
TRBV7-2	TRBD1	TRBJ1-1	NA	TGTGCCAGCAGCAGGGTACAGGGGCGATTAGGTGAAGCTTTCTTT	CASSRVQGRLGEAFF
TRBV11-2	NA	TRBJ1-1	NA	TGTGCCAGCAGCGCCCGGGACCGGGGCCCTAACACTGAAGCTTTCTTT	CASSARDRGPNTEAFF
TRBV9	NA	TRBJ1-1	NA	TGTGCCAGCAGCGTAGGGGTCGGGGCTCCCGGACGGGAAGCTTTCTTT	CASSVGVGAPGREAFF
TRBV4-2	NA	TRBJ2-3	NA	TGTGCCAGCAGCCAAGAAGCAGCGAGAGGAAGGGACCGCACAGATACGCAGTATTTT	CASSQEAARGRDRTDTQYF
TRBV6-7	TRBD1	TRBJ1-2	few	TGTGCCAGCAAGGGGGGGAGGGGACAGGGGGTAAAAGCCTACACCTTC	CASKGGRGQGVKAYTF
TRBV7-2	TRBD1	TRBJ1-1	NA	TGTGCCAGCAGCTCCCGACAGGGTCTTTACTCTCGTGAAGCTTTCTTT	CASSSRQGLYSREAFF